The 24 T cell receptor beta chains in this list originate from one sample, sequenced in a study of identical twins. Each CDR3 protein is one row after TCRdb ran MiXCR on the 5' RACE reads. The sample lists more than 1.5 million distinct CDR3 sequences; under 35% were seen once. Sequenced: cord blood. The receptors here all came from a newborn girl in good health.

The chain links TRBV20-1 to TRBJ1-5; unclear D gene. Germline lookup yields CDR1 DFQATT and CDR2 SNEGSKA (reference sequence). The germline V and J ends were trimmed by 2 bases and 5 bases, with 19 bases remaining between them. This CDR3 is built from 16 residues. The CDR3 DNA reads TGCAGTGCTAGACGACTGAGGGCAGCCGTGGATCAGCCCCAGCATTTT. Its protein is CSARRLRAAVDQPQHF.

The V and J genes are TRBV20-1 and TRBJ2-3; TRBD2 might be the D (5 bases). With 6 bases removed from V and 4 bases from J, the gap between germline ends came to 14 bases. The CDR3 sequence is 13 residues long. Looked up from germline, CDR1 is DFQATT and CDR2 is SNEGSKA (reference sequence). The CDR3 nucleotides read TGCAGTGCCGGGGATCTAGTCCCAGATACGCAGTATTTT. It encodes CSAGDLVPDTQYF.

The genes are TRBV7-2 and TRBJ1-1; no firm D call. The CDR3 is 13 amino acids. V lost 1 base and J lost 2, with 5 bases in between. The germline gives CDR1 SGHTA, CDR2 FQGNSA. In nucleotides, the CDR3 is TGTGCCAGCAGCTTAGTGGACAACACTGAAGCTTTCTTT. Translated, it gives CASSLVDNTEAFF.

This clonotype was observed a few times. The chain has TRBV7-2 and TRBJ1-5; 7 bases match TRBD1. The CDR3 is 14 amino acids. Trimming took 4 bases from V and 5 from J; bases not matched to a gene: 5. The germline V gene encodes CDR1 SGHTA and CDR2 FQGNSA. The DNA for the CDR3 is TGTGCCAGCAGCTATCACAGGGGCGATCAGCCCCAGCATTTT. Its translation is CASSYHRGDQPQHF.

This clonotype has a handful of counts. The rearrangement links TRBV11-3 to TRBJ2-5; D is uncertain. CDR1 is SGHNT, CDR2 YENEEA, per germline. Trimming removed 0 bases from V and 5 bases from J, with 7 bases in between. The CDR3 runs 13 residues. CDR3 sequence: CASSLDVFETQYF. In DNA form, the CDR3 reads TGTGCCAGCAGCTTAGACGTATTCGAGACCCAGTACTTC.

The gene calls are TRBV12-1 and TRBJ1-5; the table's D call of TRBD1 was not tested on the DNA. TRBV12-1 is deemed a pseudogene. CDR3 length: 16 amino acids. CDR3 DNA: TGTGCCAGTAGCCCGGGACAGGGACCCTCTGGGCAGCCCCAGCATTTT. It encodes CASSPGQGPSGQPQHF.

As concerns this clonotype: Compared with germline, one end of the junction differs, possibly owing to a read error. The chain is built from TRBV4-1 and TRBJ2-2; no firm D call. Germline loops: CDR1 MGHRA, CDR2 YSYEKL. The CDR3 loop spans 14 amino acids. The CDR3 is CANSQPANTGELFF. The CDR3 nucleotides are TGCGCCAACAGCCAACCCGCGAACACCGGGGAGCTGTTTTTT.

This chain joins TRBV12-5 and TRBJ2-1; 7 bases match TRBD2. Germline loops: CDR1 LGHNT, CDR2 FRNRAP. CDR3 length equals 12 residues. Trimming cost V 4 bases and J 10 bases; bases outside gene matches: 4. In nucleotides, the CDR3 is TGTGCTAGTGGTTCTAGCGGAACGGAGCAGTTCTTC. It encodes CASGSSGTEQFF.

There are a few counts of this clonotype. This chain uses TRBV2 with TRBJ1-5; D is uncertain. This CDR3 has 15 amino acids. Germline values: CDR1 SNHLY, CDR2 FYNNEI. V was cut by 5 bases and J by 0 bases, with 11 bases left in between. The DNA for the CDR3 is TGTGCCAGCAGTCCCCAGACCTATAGCAATCAGCCCCAGCATTTT. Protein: CASSPQTYSNQPQHF.

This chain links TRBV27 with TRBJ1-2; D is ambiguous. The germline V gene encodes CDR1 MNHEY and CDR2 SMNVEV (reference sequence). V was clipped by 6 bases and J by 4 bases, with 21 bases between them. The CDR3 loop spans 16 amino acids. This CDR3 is CASRPGRIYPIYGYTF. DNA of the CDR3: TGTGCCAGCAGACCCGGACGGATTTATCCTATCTATGGCTACACCTTC.

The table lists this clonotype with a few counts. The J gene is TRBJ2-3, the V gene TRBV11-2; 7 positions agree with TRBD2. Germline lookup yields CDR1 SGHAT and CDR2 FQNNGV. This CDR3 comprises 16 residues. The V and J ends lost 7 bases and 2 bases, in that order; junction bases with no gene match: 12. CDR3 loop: CASNPLSGPDTDTQYF. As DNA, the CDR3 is TGTGCCAGCAACCCACTTAGCGGGCCAGACACAGATACGCAGTATTTT.

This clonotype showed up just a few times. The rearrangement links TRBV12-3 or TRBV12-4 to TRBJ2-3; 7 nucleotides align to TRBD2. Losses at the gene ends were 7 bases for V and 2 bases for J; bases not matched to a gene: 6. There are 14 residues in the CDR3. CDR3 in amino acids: CASTRGTTTDTQYF. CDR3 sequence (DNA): TGTGCCAGCACCCGCGGGACTACCACAGATACGCAGTATTTT.

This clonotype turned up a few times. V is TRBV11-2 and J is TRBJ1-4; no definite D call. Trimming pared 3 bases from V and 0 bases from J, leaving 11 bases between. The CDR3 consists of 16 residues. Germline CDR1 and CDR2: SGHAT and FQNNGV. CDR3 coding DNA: TGTGCCAGCAGCTTCACCTTCGCTTCAACTAATGAAAAACTGTTTTTT. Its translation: CASSFTFASTNEKLFF.

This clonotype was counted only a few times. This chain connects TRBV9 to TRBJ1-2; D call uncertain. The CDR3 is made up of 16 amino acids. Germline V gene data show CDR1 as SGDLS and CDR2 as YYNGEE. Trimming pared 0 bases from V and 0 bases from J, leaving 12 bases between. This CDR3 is CASSVVTASSNYGYTF. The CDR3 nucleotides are TGTGCCAGCAGCGTAGTTACAGCCTCTTCTAACTATGGCTACACCTTC.

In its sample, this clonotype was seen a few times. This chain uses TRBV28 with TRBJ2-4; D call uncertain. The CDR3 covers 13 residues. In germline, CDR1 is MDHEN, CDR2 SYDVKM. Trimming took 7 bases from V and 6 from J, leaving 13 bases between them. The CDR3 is CASTITRRNIQYF. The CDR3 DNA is TGTGCCAGCACCATAACGCGGAGAAACATTCAGTACTTC. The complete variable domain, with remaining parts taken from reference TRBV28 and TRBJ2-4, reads DVKVTQSSRYLVKRTGEKVFLECVQDMDHENMFWYRQDPGLGLRLIYFSYDVKMKEKGDIPEGYSVSREKKERFSLILESASTNQTSMYLCASTITRRNIQYFGAGTRLSVL.

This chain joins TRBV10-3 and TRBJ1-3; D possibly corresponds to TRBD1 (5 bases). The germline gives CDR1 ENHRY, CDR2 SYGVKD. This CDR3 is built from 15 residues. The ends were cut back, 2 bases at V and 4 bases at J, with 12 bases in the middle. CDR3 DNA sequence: TGTGCCATCAGTGAGGGCCCAGGGCCCGGAAACACCATATATTTT. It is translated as CAISEGPGPGNTIYF.

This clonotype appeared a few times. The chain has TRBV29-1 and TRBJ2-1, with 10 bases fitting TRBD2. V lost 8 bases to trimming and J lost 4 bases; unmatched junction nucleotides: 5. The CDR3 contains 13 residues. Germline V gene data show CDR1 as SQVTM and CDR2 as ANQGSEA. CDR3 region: CSSASGRYNEQFF. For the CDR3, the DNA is TGCAGCTCTGCTAGCGGGAGATACAATGAGCAGTTCTTC.

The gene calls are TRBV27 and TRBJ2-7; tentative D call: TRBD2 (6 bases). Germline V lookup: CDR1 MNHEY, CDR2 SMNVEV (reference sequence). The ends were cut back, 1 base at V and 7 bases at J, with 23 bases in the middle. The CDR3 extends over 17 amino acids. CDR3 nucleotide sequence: TGTGCCAGCAGTTTATATGGGGTCGGCGGGATAAACAATGAGCAGTACTTC. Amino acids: CASSLYGVGGINNEQYF.

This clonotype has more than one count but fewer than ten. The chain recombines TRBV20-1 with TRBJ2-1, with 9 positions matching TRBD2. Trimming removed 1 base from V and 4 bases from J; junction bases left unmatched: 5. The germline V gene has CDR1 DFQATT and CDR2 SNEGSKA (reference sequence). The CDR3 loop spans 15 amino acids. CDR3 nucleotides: TGCAGTGCTAGAGCCCCTAGCGGGGAATACAATGAGCAGTTCTTC. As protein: CSARAPSGEYNEQFF.

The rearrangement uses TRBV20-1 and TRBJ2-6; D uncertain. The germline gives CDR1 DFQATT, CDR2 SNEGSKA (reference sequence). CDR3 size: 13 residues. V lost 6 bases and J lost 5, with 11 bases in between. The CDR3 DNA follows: TGCAGTGCCGTCAGAATCTGGGCCAACGTCCTGACTTTC. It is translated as CSAVRIWANVLTF.

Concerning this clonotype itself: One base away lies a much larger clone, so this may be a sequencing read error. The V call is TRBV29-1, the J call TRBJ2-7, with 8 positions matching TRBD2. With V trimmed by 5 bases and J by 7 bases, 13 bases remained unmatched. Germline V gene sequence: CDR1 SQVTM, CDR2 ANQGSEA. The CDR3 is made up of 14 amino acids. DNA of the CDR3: TGCAGCGTTCAGGTTAGCGGGAACTACAATGAGCAGTACTTC. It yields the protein CSVQVSGNYNEQYF.

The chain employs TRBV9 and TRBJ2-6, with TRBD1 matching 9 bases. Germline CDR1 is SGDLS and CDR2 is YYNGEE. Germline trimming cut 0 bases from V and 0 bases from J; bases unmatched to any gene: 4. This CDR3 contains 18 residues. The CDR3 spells CASSVGQGVLSGANVLTF. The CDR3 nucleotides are TGTGCCAGCAGCGTAGGACAGGGGGTCCTCTCTGGGGCCAACGTCCTGACTTTC.

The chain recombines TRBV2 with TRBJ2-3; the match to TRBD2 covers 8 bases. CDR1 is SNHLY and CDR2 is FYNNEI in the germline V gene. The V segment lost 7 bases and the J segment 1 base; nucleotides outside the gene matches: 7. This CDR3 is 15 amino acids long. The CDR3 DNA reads TGTGCCAGCATGGGTTCGGGAGGGGGCACAGATACGCAGTATTTT. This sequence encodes CASMGSGGGTDTQYF.

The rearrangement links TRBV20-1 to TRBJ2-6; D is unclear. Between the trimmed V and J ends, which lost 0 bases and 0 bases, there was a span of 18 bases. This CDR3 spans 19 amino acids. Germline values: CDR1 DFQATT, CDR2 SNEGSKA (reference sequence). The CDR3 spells CSARENSRFFSSGANVLTF. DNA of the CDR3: TGCAGTGCTAGAGAGAACAGCAGGTTCTTTAGCTCTGGGGCCAACGTCCTGACTTTC.